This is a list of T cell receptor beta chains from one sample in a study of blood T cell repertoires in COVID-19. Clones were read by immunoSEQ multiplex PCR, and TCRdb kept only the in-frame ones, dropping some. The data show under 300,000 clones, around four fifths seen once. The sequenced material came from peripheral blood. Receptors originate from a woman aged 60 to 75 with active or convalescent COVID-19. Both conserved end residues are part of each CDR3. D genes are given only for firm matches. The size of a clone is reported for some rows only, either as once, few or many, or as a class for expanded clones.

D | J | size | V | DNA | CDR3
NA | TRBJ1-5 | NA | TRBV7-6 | TGTGCCAGCAGCTTAGGGCTCAGGGAGGATATCAATCAGCCCCAGCATTTT | CASSLGLREDINQPQHF
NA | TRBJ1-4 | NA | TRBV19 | TGTGCCAGTAGTCCGATCCCGGGGTCAACTAATGAAAAACTGTTTTTT | CASSPIPGSTNEKLFF
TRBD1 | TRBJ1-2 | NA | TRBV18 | TGTGCCAGCTCACCAAGGGGACAGGAAGAGACTGGGTATGGCTACACCTTC | CASSPRGQEETGYGYTF
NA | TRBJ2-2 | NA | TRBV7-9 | TGTGCCAGCAGCCAGACAGGTCCCGGGGAGCTGTTTTTT | CASSQTGPGELFF
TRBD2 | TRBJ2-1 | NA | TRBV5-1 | TGCGCCAGCATTGCGAGCGGGAGCACCTACAATGAGCAGTTCTTC | CASIASGSTYNEQFF
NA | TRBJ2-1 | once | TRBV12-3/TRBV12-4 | TGTGCCAGCAGTCACGGGTCCGTCAATGAGCAGTTCTTC | CASSHGSVNEQFF
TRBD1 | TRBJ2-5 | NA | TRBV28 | TGTGCCAGCAGCAGGACAGGGCTGACGGAGACCCAGTACTTC | CASSRTGLTETQYF
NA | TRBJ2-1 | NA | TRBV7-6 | TGTGCCAGCAGCTTAGCGGGGCGGCACCCCAATGAGCAGTTCTTC | CASSLAGRHPNEQFF
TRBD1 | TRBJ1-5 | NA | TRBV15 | TGTGCCACCACCCCAAGACAGGGGGCCAATCAGCCCCAGCATTTT | CATTPRQGANQPQHF
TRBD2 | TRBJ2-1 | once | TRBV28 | TGTGCCAGCAGACCGGGACTAGCGGGGCTTAGTCAGTTCTTC | CASRPGLAGLSQFF
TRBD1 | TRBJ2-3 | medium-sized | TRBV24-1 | TGTGCCACCAGTGAAGGGACAGGCCCTAGCACAGATACGCAGTATTTT | CATSEGTGPSTDTQYF
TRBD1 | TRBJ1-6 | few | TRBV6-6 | TGTGCCAGCAGTATCGAGGGGGCAGGAAATTCACCCCTCCACTTT | CASSIEGAGNSPLHF
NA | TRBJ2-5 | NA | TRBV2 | TGTGCCAGCAGTGAAGGGGGTCTCGGGAAGACCCAGTACTTC | CASSEGGLGKTQYF
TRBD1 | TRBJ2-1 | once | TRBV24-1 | TGTGCCACCAGTGACGTGATACCGGGACAGGGTTTCAATGAGCAGTTCTTC | CATSDVIPGQGFNEQFF
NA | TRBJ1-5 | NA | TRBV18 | TGTGCCAGCTCCCCCCCAGATCAGCCCCAGCATTTT | CASSPPDQPQHF
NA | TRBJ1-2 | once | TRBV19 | TGTGCCAGTAGTACCTCCCTAGGAGGGTTGGGCTATGGCTACACCTTC | CASSTSLGGLGYGYTF
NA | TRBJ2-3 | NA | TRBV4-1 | TGCGCCAGCAGCCAAGAGGCGGGGCGATGGAGCACAGATACGCAGTATTTT | CASSQEAGRWSTDTQYF
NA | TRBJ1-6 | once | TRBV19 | TGTGCCAGTTGGGACTCCAATTCACCCCTCCACTTT | CASWDSNSPLHF
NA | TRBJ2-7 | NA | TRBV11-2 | TGTGCCAGCAGCTTAGGGAGCGGAACCTACGAGCAGTACTTC | CASSLGSGTYEQYF
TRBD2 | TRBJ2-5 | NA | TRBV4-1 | TGCGCCAGCAGCCAAGGACTAGCGGCCCACCAAGAGACCCAGTACTTC | CASSQGLAAHQETQYF
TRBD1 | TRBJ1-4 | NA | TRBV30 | TGTGCCTGGAGTGCGGACAGGGCAGATGAAAAACTGTTTTTT | CAWSADRADEKLFF
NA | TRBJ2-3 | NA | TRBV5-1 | TGCGCCAGCAGCCCGGAGGGCCACAGCACAGATACGCAGTATTTT | CASSPEGHSTDTQYF
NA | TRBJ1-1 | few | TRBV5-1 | TGCGCCAGCAGCGACCCCCAGGGTTTTACTGAAGCTTTCTTT | CASSDPQGFTEAFF
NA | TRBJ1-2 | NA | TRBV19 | TGTGCCAGTAGTATCGTTGACAGCTTCTATGGCTACACCTTC | CASSIVDSFYGYTF
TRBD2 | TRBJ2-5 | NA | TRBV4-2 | TGTGCCAGCAGCCAAACGGGACTACTAGAGACCCAGTACTTC | CASSQTGLLETQYF
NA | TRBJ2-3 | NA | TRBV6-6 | TGTGCCAGCAGTTACCGGGGGATCTCCGGCACAGATACGCAGTATTTT | CASSYRGISGTDTQYF
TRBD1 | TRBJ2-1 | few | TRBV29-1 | TGCAGCGTTGATATAGGGGGCTCGAATGAGCAGTTCTTC | CSVDIGGSNEQFF
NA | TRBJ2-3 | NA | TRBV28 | TGTGCCAGCAGACAAGGGGGGGCCGGAGATACGCAGTATTTT | CASRQGGAGDTQYF
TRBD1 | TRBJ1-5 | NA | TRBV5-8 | TGTGCCAGCAGCTTGGTCGGGACAGGTAATCAGCCCCAGCATTTT | CASSLVGTGNQPQHF
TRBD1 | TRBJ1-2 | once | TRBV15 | TGTGCCACCAGCAGAGATCCCAGGACAGGCTATGGCTACACCTTC | CATSRDPRTGYGYTF
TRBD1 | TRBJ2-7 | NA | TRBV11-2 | TGTGCCAGCAGCTTGGACAGGGAGGCATTAAGGTCCTACGAGCAGTACTTC | CASSLDREALRSYEQYF
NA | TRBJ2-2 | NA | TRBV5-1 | TGCGCCAGCAGCCCGGACAGCCCCCACACCGGGGAGCTGTTTTTT | CASSPDSPHTGELFF
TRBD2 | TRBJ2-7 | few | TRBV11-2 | TGTGCCAGCAGCCGGGAGGGGGGTACCTTTTTCTACGAGCAGTACTTC | CASSREGGTFFYEQYF
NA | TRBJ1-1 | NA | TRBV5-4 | TGTGCCAGCAGCTTGACAGGGCTAGGGAACACTGAAGCTTTCTTT | CASSLTGLGNTEAFF
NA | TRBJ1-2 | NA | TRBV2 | TGTGCCAGCAGCCTCGGGTCCTATGGCTACACCTTC | CASSLGSYGYTF
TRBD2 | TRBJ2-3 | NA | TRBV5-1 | TGCGCCAGCAGCTTGGTGGCGGGAGAAACAGATACGCAGTATTTT | CASSLVAGETDTQYF
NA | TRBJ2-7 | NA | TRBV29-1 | TGCAGCGTTGGCCTAGTGGAGTACGAGCAGTACTTC | CSVGLVEYEQYF
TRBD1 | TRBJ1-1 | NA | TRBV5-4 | TGTGCCAGCAGCCGACAGGGTGCGAACACTGAAGCTTTCTTT | CASSRQGANTEAFF
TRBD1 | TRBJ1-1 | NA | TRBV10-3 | TGTGCCATCAGTGCCTCACAGGGGGGGAACACTGAAGCTTTCTTT | CAISASQGGNTEAFF
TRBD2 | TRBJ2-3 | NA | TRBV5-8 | TGTGCCAGCAGCCAGAAGCGGGAGGATACGCAGTATTTT | CASSQKREDTQYF
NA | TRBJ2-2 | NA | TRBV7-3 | TGTGCCAGCAGCCAGGCTTTTGGCCACACCGGGGAGCTGTTTTTT | CASSQAFGHTGELFF
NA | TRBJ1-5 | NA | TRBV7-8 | TGTGCCAGCAGCTTAGTGAGGACTTTTGGGCAGCCCCAGCATTTT | CASSLVRTFGQPQHF
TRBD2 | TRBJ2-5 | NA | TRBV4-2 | TGTGCCAGCAGCCAAGATGGGGCTCGGGGGGGGGAGACCCAGTACTTC | CASSQDGARGGETQYF
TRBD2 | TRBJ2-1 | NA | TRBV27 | TGTGCCAGCGGGGGGACTAGCTCCTACAATGAGCAGTTCTTC | CASGGTSSYNEQFF
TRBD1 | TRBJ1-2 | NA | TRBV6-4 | TGTGCCAGCAGCCAAGACAGGGTGGGCTATGGCTACACCTTC | CASSQDRVGYGYTF
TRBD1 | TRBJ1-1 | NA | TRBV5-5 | TGTGCCAGCAGCCCTGAGGGGGCGCGAAACACTGAAGCTTTCTTT | CASSPEGARNTEAFF
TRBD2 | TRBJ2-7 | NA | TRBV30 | TGTGCCTGGAATGGGGGAGGGGCTTCCTACGAGCAGTACTTC | CAWNGGGASYEQYF
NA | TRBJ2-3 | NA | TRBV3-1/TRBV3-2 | TGTGCCAGCAGCCGACTTGGGGATACGCAGTATTTT | CASSRLGDTQYF